This record concerns one TCR beta chain sequence. The antigen this receptor binds is unknown. No much larger clone is present one base from it, and per-base qualities are unavailable. The entry originates in a study of CD8 T cells in Susac syndrome (dated by TCRdb to about 2019). Study-wide context: Repertoire sequencing was used to test whether CD8+ T cell activation and differentiation in Susac syndrome was antigen driven. Clonality of the CD8+ T cell repertoire was compared between eleven to twelve healthy donors, about 14 Susac syndrome patients and fewer than 16 multiple sclerosis patients. What the research found in general, with its limitations: The number of individuals in the TCR sequencing and HLA analysis was acknowledged as relatively small.

High-throughput TCR beta sequencing profiled peripheral blood CD8+ and CD4+ T cells from healthy donors, Susac syndrome patients and multiple sclerosis patients. The healthy donors served as controls matched for age and sex. Bulk CD8+ and CD4+ T cells were purified by magnetic negative isolation, whereas CD8+ TEMRA cells were enriched by FACS. Blood was drawn into EDTA tubes, processed within 24 hours, and PBMCs were isolated by density gradient centrifugation. PBMCs intended for TCR sequencing were frozen in liquid nitrogen and were later thawed in a 37 degrees C water bath. The sorted or isolated CD4+, CD8+ and CD8+ TEMRA cells had a purity of 90% or higher. Trimming removed 2 bases from V and 2 bases from J; the gene matches leave 0 bases unexplained. The CDR3 covers 13 residues, taking in both the cysteine and the phenylalanine. Just the 39-base CDR3 DNA is kept, in frame starting at base 1. The germline V gene (reference sequence) gives CDR1 as MNHEY and CDR2 as SMNVEV.

RNA was extracted with the RNeasy kit and roughly 0.5 to 1 ug was reverse transcribed using random hexamers. TCR beta CDR3 regions were amplified with the immunoSEQ multiplex PCR assay covering 54 Vbeta and 13 Jbeta segments. Bias from PCR amplification was corrected by using a synthetic template baseline for primer optimization and for computational correction. Concerning the study's data processing: Reads were assigned to V, D and J genes according to IMGT and analyzed in immunoSEQ Analyzer, with only productive sequences retained. Clonality was computed as one minus Shannon entropy normalized by log2 of the number of productive unique sequences. For each patient and control, public and private clones were evaluated within the 100 most prevalent clones. Clones were defined as Susac-specific if absent from the healthy and MS cohorts, from 1052 published viral clones and from other ImmuneACCESS disease sequences. TCRdb trimmed public reads at Q25 via fastp, called clones via MiXCR and kept in-frame beta chains. All rows with the same CDR3 protein become a single entry with the most common DNA and genes. The V and J calls come from TCRdb's annotation, not from the publication. Counted in this sample were tens of thousands of distinct CDR3 sequences; around 94% of them appeared once. About 0.27% of the sample goes to the ten largest clones.

Sequencing input: CD8+ T cells from PBMCs. The source is a human donor in good health. The V gene is TRBV27 and the J gene is TRBJ2-7; TRBD2 fits 7 bases in the junction. The DNA sequence is TGTGCCAGCAGTTTAGCGGGGGCCTACGAGCAGTACTTC. This encodes CASSLAGAYEQYF.